This TCR beta chain came from a study of T-cell reconstitution after alpha-beta-depleted transplantation in children. A library of TCRbeta sequences, prepared with unique molecular identifiers, was generated. TCRdb reanalysed the PCR reads using MiXCR and keeps one entry per CDR3 protein. Of around 270,000 distinct CDR3 sequences listed, around 9.1% were seen once; the top ten hold over 6%. The CDR3 is made up of 15 amino acids. Trimming removed 4 bases from V and 2 bases from J, with 13 bases in between. The V gene's germline CDR1 is LGHDT and CDR2 YNNKEL (reference sequence). In this sample, this clonotype turned up many times. Its antigen is currently unknown. General study points: Some patients' high day-60 TCRbeta diversity was attributed to recipient cells surviving conditioning. Several hundred expanded graft clones reportedly gave rise to the alpha-beta T cells present about two months after transplant. Fresh T-cell production supplied most of the T-cell counts and diversity seen one year after transplant.

The chain employs TRBV3-1 and TRBJ2-3; possibly TRBD1 or TRBD2 for D (6 bases each). This clonotype was sampled from a boy in the first two years of life with acute myeloid leukemia, due to receive a stem cell transplant. The sample here was PBMCs, taken before TCRalphabeta/CD19-depleted stem cell transplant. Written as DNA, the CDR3 is TGTGCCAGCAGCCGTCACAGGGAGGACACAGATACGCAGTATTTT. As protein: CASSRHREDTDTQYF.